These T cell receptor beta chains were read from a single sample in a study of CD8 T cells in ankylosing spondylitis. MiXCR was run by TCRdb on the 5' RACE reads, yielding one entry per CDR3 protein. The table records around 90,000 distinct CDR3 sequences, 27% of them present only once. Sample: blood, either unsorted or a sorted T cell fraction (not recorded which). These receptor sequences come from a male donor with ankylosing spondylitis or in good health (not recorded which). CDR3s include the opening cysteine and the closing phenylalanine or tryptophan. Each record gives: CDR3 length, D gene, J gene, V gene, clone size, CDR3 protein, CDR3 DNA. The D gene is left open where the match is weak. Only some rows state a clone size, as once, few, many or a class for expanded clones.

length: 14
D: NA
J: TRBJ2-3
V: TRBV28
size: NA
CDR3: CASTMGDSTDTQYF
DNA: TGTGCCAGCACCATGGGGGACTCCACAGATACGCAGTATTTT

length: 12
D: NA
J: TRBJ2-7
V: TRBV29-1
size: few
CDR3: CSVGADSYEQYF
DNA: TGCAGCGTTGGTGCGGACTCCTACGAGCAGTACTTC

length: 17
D: NA
J: TRBJ2-5
V: TRBV20-1
size: few
CDR3: CSARDMFWTAIRETQYF
DNA: TGCAGTGCTAGAGATATGTTTTGGACAGCGATACGAGAGACCCAGTACTTC

length: 11
D: NA
J: TRBJ1-4
V: TRBV29-1
size: NA
CDR3: CSGLLDEKLFF
DNA: TGCAGCGGGCTTTTGGATGAAAAACTGTTTTTT

length: 14
D: NA
J: TRBJ1-5
V: TRBV10-3
size: NA
CDR3: CAIGSGIGNQPQHF
DNA: TGTGCCATCGGTTCAGGGATCGGCAATCAGCCCCAGCATTTT

length: 13
D: NA
J: TRBJ2-5
V: TRBV5-5
size: many
CDR3: CASRKLAEETQYF
DNA: TGTGCCAGCAGAAAGTTGGCGGAAGAGACCCAGTACTTC

length: 17
D: TRBD1
J: TRBJ2-5
V: TRBV20-1
size: few
CDR3: CSASTGGATGLVETQYF
DNA: TGCAGTGCTTCCACAGGGGGCGCGACGGGACTGGTAGAGACCCAGTACTTC

length: 12
D: NA
J: TRBJ1-1
V: TRBV29-1
size: few
CDR3: CSGKGMNTEAFF
DNA: TGCAGCGGCAAGGGCATGAACACTGAAGCTTTCTTT

length: 16
D: TRBD1
J: TRBJ2-7
V: TRBV20-1
size: NA
CDR3: CSASRTGNPYGYEQYF
DNA: TGCAGTGCTAGCCGGACAGGGAACCCCTATGGCTACGAGCAGTACTTC

length: 17
D: TRBD1
J: TRBJ2-1
V: TRBV7-9
size: NA
CDR3: CASSFLSVTGIADEQFF
DNA: TGTGCCAGCAGCTTTCTGTCCGTGACAGGGATTGCGGATGAGCAGTTCTTC

length: 15
D: TRBD2
J: TRBJ2-3
V: TRBV18
size: once
CDR3: CASSPASGATDTQYF
DNA: TGTGCCAGCTCACCAGCTAGCGGGGCCACAGATACGCAGTATTTT

length: 13
D: NA
J: TRBJ2-3
V: TRBV21-1
size: few
CDR3: CASSKGNPDTQYF
DNA: TGTGCCAGCAGCAAAGGGAACCCAGATACGCAGTATTTT

length: 14
D: NA
J: TRBJ1-2
V: TRBV12-3/TRBV12-4
size: few
CDR3: CASRPGAGVYGYTF
DNA: TGTGCCAGCAGGCCCGGGGCAGGGGTCTATGGCTACACCTTC

length: 14
D: NA
J: TRBJ2-3
V: TRBV5-1
size: NA
CDR3: CASSQQDWAITQYF
DNA: TGCGCCAGCAGCCAGCAAGACTGGGCTATTACGCAGTATTTT

length: 14
D: TRBD2
J: TRBJ2-5
V: TRBV6-1
size: NA
CDR3: CASSTQREGETQYF
DNA: TGTGCCAGCAGTACCCAGCGGGAGGGGGAGACCCAGTACTTC

length: 16
D: NA
J: TRBJ1-2
V: TRBV5-1
size: NA
CDR3: CASSFRKGGANYGYTF
DNA: TGCGCCAGCAGCTTTAGGAAAGGAGGGGCTAACTATGGCTACACCTTC

length: 11
D: NA
J: TRBJ2-1
V: TRBV28
size: few
CDR3: CASSYYNEQFF
DNA: TGTGCCAGCAGTTATTACAATGAGCAGTTCTTC

length: 21
D: NA
J: TRBJ2-5
V: TRBV15
size: once
CDR3: CATSRDRLPRAGAYQKETQYF
DNA: TGTGCCACCAGCAGAGATCGTCTTCCGAGAGCGGGCGCATACCAAAAAGAGACCCAGTACTTC

length: 13
D: TRBD2
J: TRBJ2-1
V: TRBV20-1
size: many
CDR3: CSARLAGRYEQFF
DNA: TGCAGTGCCAGACTAGCGGGTCGGTATGAGCAGTTCTTC

length: 12
D: NA
J: TRBJ1-1
V: TRBV20-1
size: many
CDR3: CSARVSNTEAFF
DNA: TGCAGTGCTAGAGTTTCAAACACTGAAGCTTTCTTT

length: 14
D: NA
J: TRBJ1-1
V: TRBV7-3
size: few
CDR3: CASSLGAEDAEAFF
DNA: TGTGCCAGCAGCTTAGGGGCCGAGGACGCTGAAGCTTTCTTT

length: 16
D: TRBD2
J: TRBJ2-3
V: TRBV7-9
size: NA
CDR3: CASRRLGGRVTDTQYF
DNA: TGTGCCAGCAGAAGACTTGGCGGGAGGGTTACAGATACGCAGTATTTT

length: 15
D: TRBD2
J: TRBJ2-1
V: TRBV5-1
size: NA
CDR3: CASSTSSGRNDEQFF
DNA: TGCGCCAGCAGCACCTCTAGCGGGAGGAACGATGAGCAGTTCTTC

length: 16
D: TRBD2
J: TRBJ2-5
V: TRBV10-3
size: NA
CDR3: CAISMEGGSFIETQYF
DNA: TGTGCCATCAGTATGGAGGGCGGGAGCTTTATAGAGACCCAGTACTTC

length: 16
D: NA
J: TRBJ2-6
V: TRBV5-1
size: NA
CDR3: CASSVDANSGANVLTF
DNA: TGCGCCAGCAGCGTGGACGCCAACTCTGGGGCCAACGTCCTGACTTTC

length: 14
D: NA
J: TRBJ2-3
V: TRBV7-2
size: NA
CDR3: CASRRRGATDTQYF
DNA: TGTGCCAGCAGGAGGAGGGGGGCCACAGATACGCAGTATTTT

length: 11
D: NA
J: TRBJ2-1
V: TRBV7-2
size: NA
CDR3: CASTDYNEQFF
DNA: TGTGCCAGCACAGATTACAATGAGCAGTTCTTC

length: 13
D: NA
J: TRBJ2-7
V: TRBV7-8
size: NA
CDR3: CASSSLRYYEQYF
DNA: TGTGCCAGCAGCTCCCTAAGGTACTACGAGCAGTACTTC

length: 13
D: NA
J: TRBJ1-5
V: TRBV9
size: few
CDR3: CASSVGQNQPQHF
DNA: TGTGCCAGCAGCGTAGGACAGAATCAGCCCCAGCATTTT

length: 18
D: TRBD1
J: TRBJ1-1
V: TRBV7-2
size: once
CDR3: CASSLVTGTGPANTEAFF
DNA: TGTGCCAGCAGCTTAGTTACCGGGACAGGCCCAGCGAACACTGAAGCTTTCTTT